The text below deals with one TCR beta chain. The antigen is undetermined. The data stem from a study of cytomegalovirus exposure and HLA in healthy donors. Study context: Unique TCR beta sequences numbering some 120 million came from about 179 million T cells in an earlier analysis. Around 79 million unique TCRs, all from HLA-typed donors, were included in an early release of the data. The study's findings and limits: Per a prior analysis, the majority of TCR beta V segments were productive roughly 90% or roughly 30% of the time.

Both 60 Vbeta primers and 13 Jbeta primers went into the PCR. Profiled with immunoSEQ multiplex PCR; TCRdb holds only in-frame clones, not every one. Found here are roughly 130,000 clones, roughly 74% of them singletons; the top ten hold roughly 6%. The sequenced sample consisted of PBMCs. The sequence derives from a woman between 50 and 59 years old in good health and CMV-seropositive.

In DNA form, the CDR3 reads TGTGCCAGCTCACCACCAGGGCAGGGGAAAAACATTCAGTACTTC. It yields the protein CASSPPGQGKNIQYF. The chain combines TRBV18 with TRBJ2-4, with D perhaps TRBD1 (6 bases). Germline CDR1 is KGHSH and CDR2 is LQKENI. This CDR3 spans 15 amino acids. Trimming pared 0 bases from V and 4 bases from J, leaving 10 bases between. The variable domain in full, with the rest retrieved from reference TRBV18 and TRBJ2-4, is NAGVMQNPRHLVRRRGQEARLRCSPMKGHSHVYWYRQLPEEGLKFMVYLQKENIIDESGMPKERFSAEFPKEGPSILRIQQVVRGDSAAYFCASSPPGQGKNIQYFGAGTRLSVL.